The clone carrying this TCR beta chain was counted only a few times. Its antigen is not identified. This entry comes from a study of T-cell reconstitution after alpha-beta-depleted transplantation in children. Preparation of the TCRbeta library was carried out with unique molecular identifiers. TCRdb redid the calling of the PCR reads with MiXCR, one entry per CDR3 protein. The table has 500,000 to 750,000 distinct CDR3 sequences, 25% to 30% seen once; the top ten hold 36%. This CDR3 contains 12 residues. V was trimmed by 4 bases and J by 2 bases, leaving 8 bases between them. Germline V gene lookup returns CDR1 SQVTM and CDR2 ANQGSEA. Regarding the study as a whole: Reported findings indicate that, about two months after transplant, alpha-beta T cells came from several hundred expanded clones, which were derived from non-depleted graft cells.

Here the sequenced sample was PBMCs, taken before TCRalphabeta/CD19-depleted stem cell transplant. The source of this sequence is a boy in the first two years of life with Wiskott-Aldrich syndrome, due to receive a stem cell transplant. The genes are TRBV29-1 and TRBJ2-5, with D unclear. The CDR3 is CSVGDGQETQYF. The DNA of the CDR3 is TGCAGCGTTGGTGACGGACAAGAGACCCAGTACTTC.